These 14 T cell receptor beta chains were sequenced from one sample in a study of blood T cell repertoires in COVID-19. Profiling relied on immunoSEQ multiplex PCR, and the TCRdb table lists in-frame clones only, not all of them. The sample holds a few hundred thousand clones, more than 85% seen once. Sequenced material: peripheral blood. These receptors all come from a human donor in a cohort sampled during active COVID-19.

The rearrangement links TRBV11-1 to TRBJ2-1; 8 bases match TRBD2. The ends lost 5 bases at V and 5 bases at J; junction bases unmatched: 11. The germline gives CDR1 SGHAT, CDR2 FQDESV (reference sequence). CDR3 length: 16 amino acids. The chain's CDR3 is CASSRAGSGKHNEQFF. Here the CDR3 DNA reads TGTGCCAGCAGCCGAGCGGGTAGCGGGAAGCACAATGAGCAGTTCTTC.

The rearrangement joins TRBV7-3 to TRBJ2-3; TRBD2 agrees at 7 bases. Germline CDR1 SGHTA, CDR2 FQGTGA. The CDR3 spans 16 residues. V dropped 4 bases and J dropped 4; count of bases not matched to a gene: 11. This CDR3 is CASSSRPSTSPDTQYF. DNA for the CDR3: TGTGCCAGCAGCTCCCGACCTTCGACTAGCCCAGATACGCAGTATTTT.

The CDR3, as DNA: TGTGCCAGCAGCGTAGGGGTTAGCGCCTCCTACGAGCAGTACTTC. It yields the protein CASSVGVSASYEQYF. The chain carries TRBV9 and TRBJ2-7, with D perhaps TRBD2 (5 bases). V lost 0 bases and J lost 0, with 10 bases in between. From germline, CDR1 is SGDLS and CDR2 YYNGEE. The CDR3 has 15 amino acids.

This clone appeared a single time. The CDR3 sequence is CASSLVGTGTYEQYF. CDR3 nucleotides: TGTGCCAGCAGCTTGGTGGGGACAGGAACCTACGAGCAGTACTTC. The V call is TRBV5-6, the J call TRBJ2-7; 8 nucleotides match TRBD1. Losses at the gene ends were 0 bases for V and 2 bases for J; bases not matched to a gene: 4. Germline loops: CDR1 SGHDT, CDR2 YYEEEE. This CDR3 has 15 amino acids.

V usage is TRBV2 and J usage is TRBJ1-2; D may be TRBD1 (6 bases). The germline gives CDR1 SNHLY, CDR2 FYNNEI. CDR3 length equals 13 residues. Trimming took 5 bases from V and 1 from J, leaving 8 bases between them. This CDR3 reads CASSPDSNYGYTF. The CDR3 DNA follows: TGTGCCAGCAGTCCGGACAGTAACTATGGCTACACCTTC. Full variable domain (outside the CDR3, taken from reference TRBV2 and TRBJ1-2): EPEVTQTPSHQVTQMGQEVILRCVPISNHLYFYWYRQILGQKVEFLVSFYNNEISEKSEIFDDQFSVERPDGSNFTLKIRSTKLEDSAMYFCASSPDSNYGYTFGSGTRLTVV.

This clone is a singleton in its sample. V usage is TRBV18 and J usage is TRBJ2-7; TRBD1 agrees at 7 bases. CDR3 size: 15 residues. The V gene's germline CDR1 is KGHSH and CDR2 LQKENI. V lost 4 bases and J lost 7; bases outside the gene matches: 13. CDR3 coding DNA: TGTGCCAGCTCACAATCCCGCGACAGGGTAGGGGAGCAGTACTTC. Translation gives CASSQSRDRVGEQYF.

The chain employs TRBV30 and TRBJ2-1; 8 bases agree with TRBD1. The CDR3 is 12 residues long. Germline CDR1 and CDR2: GTSNPN and SVGIG (reference sequence). The junction had 10 bases not matched to a gene; V was cut back by 8 bases and J by 10 bases. CDR3 residues: CAAPGTGREQFF. The CDR3 coding sequence is TGTGCCGCCCCCGGGACAGGACGAGAGCAGTTCTTC. The full variable domain, with the rest looked up from reference TRBV30 and TRBJ2-1, is SQTIHQWPATLVQPVGSPLSLECTVEGTSNPNLYWYRQAAGRGLQLLFYSVGIGQISSEVPQNLSASRPQDRQFILSSKKLLLSDSGFYLCAAPGTGREQFFGPGTRLTVL.

The chain joins TRBV7-3 to TRBJ2-7; 9 bases are a match to TRBD1. The germline V gene encodes CDR1 SGHTA and CDR2 FQGTGA. With V trimmed by 3 bases and J by 1 base, 7 bases remained unmatched. The CDR3 sequence is 16 residues long. The CDR3 coding sequence is TGTGCCAGCAGCTTGGCAGTAGGACAGGGGTCCTACGAGCAGTACTTC. It codes for CASSLAVGQGSYEQYF.

The chain couples TRBV2 to TRBJ1-2, with D possibly being TRBD1 (5 bases). The V gene's germline CDR1 is SNHLY and CDR2 FYNNEI. The CDR3 covers 14 residues. V was clipped by 6 bases and J by 2 bases, with 13 bases between them. The CDR3 here is CASRERGENYGYTF. DNA of the CDR3: TGTGCCAGCAGGGAGCGGGGGGAGAACTATGGCTACACCTTC.

The genes are TRBV19 and TRBJ1-4; D is undetermined. The CDR3 length is 13 residues. The V gene lost 6 bases and the J gene lost 7 bases, with 12 bases spanning the gap. Per germline, CDR1 LNHDA and CDR2 SQIVND (reference sequence). The CDR3: CASRAGRLEKLFF. CDR3 DNA sequence: TGTGCCAGTAGGGCCGGAAGACTTGAAAAACTGTTTTTT.

The chain is built from TRBV7-9 and TRBJ1-4; 9 nucleotides agree with TRBD1. The CDR3 totals 19 residues. CDR1 SEHNR and CDR2 FQNEAQ come from the germline V gene (reference sequence). The J segment lost 7 bases and the V segment lost 5 bases, leaving 20 bases of the junction unmatched. The CDR3 DNA reads TGTGCCAGCAGCCCGCTACCGGGACAGGGTGCGGGGGAATTTGAAAAACTGTTTTTT. It translates to CASSPLPGQGAGEFEKLFF.

The V gene is TRBV6-1, the J gene TRBJ2-7, with a possible D match to TRBD1 (6 bases). Germline V gene sequence: CDR1 MNHNS, CDR2 SASEGT. CDR3 length: 13 residues. The V end was cut by 3 bases, the J end by 6 bases, with 12 bases between. The CDR3, as DNA: TGTGCCAGCAGTGATGTGGGGGCGGGCGAGCAGTACTTC. This codes for CASSDVGAGEQYF.

This chain connects TRBV29-1 to TRBJ2-7, with 7 positions matching TRBD1. This CDR3 is 10 amino acids long. With 5 bases clipped from V and 8 bases from J, the junction kept 3 bases outside the gene matches. CDR1 and CDR2 from the germline V gene are SQVTM and ANQGSEA. The CDR3 DNA sequence: TGCAGCGTTACAGGGGCCCAGCAGTACTTC. Translation gives CSVTGAQQYF.

V is TRBV5-8 and J is TRBJ2-5, with D possibly TRBD2 on 5 matching bases. Per the germline V gene, CDR1 is SGHTS and CDR2 is YDEGEE. V lost 5 bases and J lost 7, with 15 bases in between. CDR3 size: 13 residues. CDR3 sequence (DNA): TGTGCCAGCAGTCCGGGCGACTACCGGACCCAGTACTTC. Amino acid sequence: CASSPGDYRTQYF.